Below, one T cell receptor (beta chain) is given with its context. The clone's antigen remains unknown. Base qualities were left out, and no much larger clone turns up one base away. The CDR3, from cysteine to phenylalanine, totals 14 residues. Only CDR3 DNA remains: 42 bases, in frame from the first base. CDR1 and CDR2, looked up from the germline V gene (reference sequence), are SEHNR and FQNEAQ. V loses 1 base at its end and J loses 4 bases; junction bases beyond the gene matches: 3. This entry belongs to a study of T cell responses to AZD1222 COVID-19 vaccine listed by TCRdb under 2021. In the study overall: AZD1222 recipients whose second dose came at about 4 weeks and those whose second dose came at about 12 weeks were combined into one group, since spike-specific TCR depth and breadth did not differ between the two schedules. Enrollment into the trials was organized by age into subgroups of 18-55, 56-69 and 70-plus years, and those subgroups contained roughly 160, 29 and 62 TCR-sequenced participants, respectively. A total of under 250 trial participants underwent TCR sequencing, of whom more than 200 had received two doses of AZD1222 and some 25 had received two doses of the MenACWY control vaccine.

The CDR3 regions of human TCRbeta chains were analyzed by immunosequencing. In the paper's pipeline: Repertoire TCRs were matched against a reference library of SARS-CoV-2-specific TCRs generated with the MIRA antigen-specificity platform. Breadth was defined as the fraction of unique TCRs that were SARS-CoV-2-associated, and depth was defined as the fraction of total T cells that were SARS-CoV-2-associated. Using the MIRA data, each spike-specific TCR was mapped to the spike region that the TCR reacts to and placed in a CD4 or CD8 class. Log10-transformed breadth and depth values were compared by one-way ANOVA with Sidak's multiple comparisons tests. As stored in TCRdb, this immuneACCESS dataset retains in-frame rearrangements with V and J assigned. A fraction of the clones does not appear; measured against another copy, unresolved V genes explain less than half of the discrepancy, and the remainder lacks a known reason. V, J and clone size derive from that table, while D and trimming were established from the DNA sequence. The table for this sample lists roughly 150,000 clones; around 93% of them were counted only once. The ten largest clones represent 7.5% to 9.5% of the sample.

General study outcomes and caveats: Conclusions about previously exposed vaccinees are limited, since just a handful of AZD1222 recipients were seropositive for SARS-CoV-2 at baseline. Reportedly, almost half of the unique spike-specific TCRs recognized epitopes lying outside the regions that are mutated in the B.1.351 and B.1.1.7 variants. After two AZD1222 doses, spike-specific TCR breadth and depth were significantly higher than at day 0 and than in MenACWY recipients. The whole spike protein was spanned by vaccine-associated CD4 TCRs, and dominant responses were seen in regions 160-218 and 743-854. The 56-69-year group was small, and its depth increase did not reach significance, likely because of low power. Because no day 14 peak-response samples were available, the repertoires could be characterized only after the peak T cell response. Participants were mostly white British, with more females than males. The authors suggested clonal diversity may have been underestimated.

The time point label of this sample denotes: baseline before first vaccination. Vaccinee samples were obtained from the UK trials COV001 and COV002, which included a single-blind randomized controlled phase 2/3 trial of AZD1222 (ChAdOx1 nCoV-19) in healthy adults. For TCRbeta chain sequencing, PBMC samples were collected from trial participants at day 0 and at day 28 after the second dose. Material: peripheral blood, obtained on day 0 of AZD1222 vaccination. This receptor was identified in an adult in good health. The sequence is built from TRBV7-9 and TRBJ1-2; 7 middle bases align to TRBD1. This receptor carries the CDR3 CASSLEGAGYGYTF. The DNA sequence reads TGTGCCAGCAGCTTAGAGGGGGCAGGCTATGGCTACACCTTC.